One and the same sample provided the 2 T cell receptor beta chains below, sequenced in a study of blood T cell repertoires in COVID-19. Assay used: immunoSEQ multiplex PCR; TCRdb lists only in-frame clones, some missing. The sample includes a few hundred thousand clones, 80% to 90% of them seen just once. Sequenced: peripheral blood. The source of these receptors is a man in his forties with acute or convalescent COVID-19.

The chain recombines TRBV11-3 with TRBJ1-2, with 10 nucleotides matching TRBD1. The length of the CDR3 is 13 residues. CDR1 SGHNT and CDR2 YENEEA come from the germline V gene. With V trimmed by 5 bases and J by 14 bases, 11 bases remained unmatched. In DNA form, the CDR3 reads TGTGCCAGCAGCCAAGGGACAGGGGAAAGACCGACCTTC. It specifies CASSQGTGERPTF.

The CDR3 DNA follows: TGTGCCAGCAGCGGGGGAACCGGTCAGTATTTT. It specifies CASSGGTGQYF. The genes are TRBV6-5 and TRBJ2-3; a weak D match, TRBD2 (6 bases). This CDR3 is built from 11 residues. Germline V gene lookup returns CDR1 MNHEY and CDR2 SVGAGI. Trimming left V 6 bases short and J 12 bases short, with 13 bases between.